These 3 T cell receptor beta chains came from one sample sequenced in a study of shared clonotypes between healthy human individuals. Only in-frame clones appear in the TCRdb table, and some are missing; sequencing was by immunoSEQ multiplex PCR. The repertoire has about 120,000 clones, around 68% of them found once; the top ten carry roughly 24%. The source material was memory CD8+ T cells sorted from blood. Subset described: CD45RO+ cells pooled with CCR7-negative TemRA cells. These receptor sequences come from a woman aged 30 to 39 in good health.

The gene calls are TRBV6-6 and TRBJ2-4; D is perhaps TRBD2 (6 bases). Germline CDR1 MNHNY, CDR2 SVGAGI (reference sequence). V was cut by 4 bases and J by 0 bases, with 13 bases left in between. The CDR3 is made up of 16 amino acids. CDR3 amino acids: CASSSWRALAKNIQYF. In nucleotides, the CDR3 is TGTGCCAGCAGTTCTTGGAGGGCCCTAGCCAAAAACATTCAGTACTTC.

The genes are TRBV25-1 and TRBJ2-4; perhaps TRBD2 as D (6 bases). Per the germline V gene, CDR1 is MGHDK and CDR2 is SYGVNS. Deletions cut 4 bases from V and 6 bases from J, with 10 bases between. The CDR3 spans 13 residues. CDR3: CASSGGVGNIQYF. CDR3 bases: TGTGCCAGCAGTGGCGGGGTGGGAAACATTCAGTACTTC.

This clone turned up a few times. The chain couples TRBV15 to TRBJ2-3; the D gene is possibly TRBD2 (6 bases). Deletions cut 2 bases from V and 7 bases from J, with 13 bases between. CDR1 and CDR2 (germline): LNHNV, YYDKDF (reference sequence). The CDR3 is 14 residues long. This CDR3 reads CATSRMDYPYTQYF. The CDR3 bases are TGTGCCACCAGCAGAATGGACTACCCATATACGCAGTATTTT.